This T cell receptor (beta chain) was observed in a study of T cell changes during pregnancy in multiple sclerosis. TCRdb's table, derived via immunoSEQ multiplex PCR, lists solely in-frame clones and lacks some. Of around 70,000 clones in the sample, under 95% were seen once. Trimming took off 8 bases at V and 2 bases at J, with 11 bases between the two ends. In germline, CDR1 is SEHNR, CDR2 FQNEAQ (reference sequence). The length of the CDR3 is 13 residues. The receptor was isolated from a female donor with multiple sclerosis, enrolled in a pregnancy study. V gene TRBV7-9 combines with J gene TRBJ2-3; possible D gene TRBD2, 5 bases. Sequencing used peripheral blood, obtained in the second trimester of pregnancy. Here the CDR3 reads CASVGENTDTQYF. The CDR3 region has the DNA TGTGCCAGCGTTGGGGAGAACACAGATACGCAGTATTTT.